A selection of T cell receptor beta chains follows, all from one sample in a study of T cells in Graves' hyperthyroidism and ophthalmopathy. TCRdb re-derived calls from the multiplex PCR reads in MiXCR, one entry per CDR3 protein. The table includes some 400,000 distinct CDR3 sequences, about 13% detected once. Source material: blood. The origin of the receptors is a man aged 25-45 years with Graves' hyperthyroidism that later progressed to Graves' ophthalmopathy. Both conserved end residues are part of each CDR3. The D gene is left open where the match is weak. Expanded clones are given a class, and other clones once, few, many or no size at all.

CASSFVRTGAITGELFF	TGTGCCAGCAGCTTTGTTAGGACAGGGGCTATCACCGGGGAGCTGTTTTTT	TRBD1	TRBJ2-2	TRBV7-9	many
CASSYGRGGGTDTQYF	TGTGCCAGCAGTTACGGACGGGGGGGCGGCACAGATACGCAGTATTTT	TRBD2	TRBJ2-3	TRBV6-5	many
CASSQAVGAGGTDTQYF	TGTGCCAGCAGCCAAGCGGTAGGAGCGGGGGGCACAGATACGCAGTATTTT	TRBD2	TRBJ2-3	TRBV3-1	many
CSPRGAGAYNEQFF	TGCAGCCCCCGGGGGGCGGGGGCATACAATGAGCAGTTCTTC	-	TRBJ2-1	TRBV20-1	few
CASSFDRGLYEQYF	TGTGCCAGCAGCTTCGACAGGGGGCTCTACGAGCAGTACTTC	TRBD1	TRBJ2-7	TRBV11-2	many
CASNSGTEYNEQFF	TGTGCCAGCAATTCCGGGACCGAGTACAATGAGCAGTTCTTC	-	TRBJ2-1	TRBV9	many
CASSLRQGAYEQYF	TGTGCCAGCAGCTTACGACAGGGGGCTTACGAGCAGTACTTC	TRBD1	TRBJ2-7	TRBV28	many
CASSGSGISSTDTQYF	TGTGCCAGCAGCGGTAGTGGAATCAGTAGCACAGATACGCAGTATTTT	-	TRBJ2-3	TRBV9	few
CASSYSMGRNQPQHF	TGTGCCAGCAGTTACTCGATGGGTCGCAATCAGCCCCAGCATTTT	-	TRBJ1-5	TRBV6-6	many
CASSFSGGRSGELFF	TGTGCCAGCAGCTTCTCGGGGGGGCGGTCCGGGGAGCTGTTTTTT	TRBD2	TRBJ2-2	TRBV7-2	many
CASAGLFRSSYNEQFF	TGTGCCAGCGCGGGACTTTTTAGGAGCTCCTACAATGAGCAGTTCTTC	-	TRBJ2-1	TRBV11-1	few
CASSESSGNSPLHF	TGTGCCAGCAGTGAGAGTTCGGGGAACTCACCCCTCCACTTT	-	TRBJ1-6	TRBV2	many
CASSKTGGGYEQYF	TGTGCCAGCAGCAAGACAGGGGGGGGCTACGAGCAGTACTTC	TRBD1	TRBJ2-7	TRBV7-3	few
CASSPGQGLVSEKLFF	TGTGCCAGCAGTCCCGGACAGGGACTAGTTAGTGAAAAACTGTTTTTT	TRBD1	TRBJ1-4	TRBV12-3/TRBV12-4	-
CATGTELQETQYF	TGTGCCACCGGGACAGAGCTCCAAGAGACCCAGTACTTC	TRBD1	TRBJ2-5	TRBV24-1	many
CASSPDGYRNQPQHF	TGTGCCAGCTCGCCCGATGGCTATCGCAATCAGCCCCAGCATTTT	-	TRBJ1-5	TRBV18	many
CASRASGGTGELFF	TGTGCCAGCAGGGCTAGCGGGGGGACCGGGGAGCTGTTTTTT	TRBD2	TRBJ2-2	TRBV2	many
CASSLSGALNTEAFF	TGTGCCAGCAGCTTATCGGGGGCGCTGAACACTGAAGCTTTCTTT	-	TRBJ1-1	TRBV7-2	-
CASRVRHGDNSPLHF	TGTGCCAGCAGAGTACGCCACGGCGATAATTCACCCCTCCACTTT	-	TRBJ1-6	TRBV5-5	many
CANSPGHFNEQFF	TGTGCCAACAGTCCGGGACACTTCAATGAGCAGTTCTTC	-	TRBJ2-1	TRBV12-3/TRBV12-4	-
CASSLQGVGSYNEQFF	TGTGCCAGCAGTCTCCAGGGTGTCGGCTCCTACAATGAGCAGTTCTTC	-	TRBJ2-1	TRBV6-1	few
CASSVEGFNTEAFF	TGTGCCAGCAGCGTAGAAGGGTTTAACACTGAAGCTTTCTTT	-	TRBJ1-1	TRBV9	-
CASSQDVVLGTGANYGYTF	TGTGCCAGCAGCCAAGATGTCGTCTTGGGGACAGGAGCTAACTATGGCTACACCTTC	TRBD1	TRBJ1-2	TRBV4-2	-
CASSRTESYEQYF	TGTGCCAGCAGTCGGACAGAGTCCTACGAGCAGTACTTC	-	TRBJ2-7	TRBV12-3/TRBV12-4	many
CASTWEGVNTEAFF	TGTGCCAGCACCTGGGAAGGGGTGAACACTGAAGCTTTCTTT	-	TRBJ1-1	TRBV12-3/TRBV12-4	many
CASSASGSYEQYF	TGTGCCAGCAGCGCCAGTGGCTCCTACGAGCAGTACTTC	-	TRBJ2-7	TRBV7-9	many
CASSFPQTSGGSYEQYF	TGTGCCAGCAGCTTCCCCCAGACTAGCGGGGGGAGTTACGAGCAGTACTTC	TRBD2	TRBJ2-7	TRBV7-9	-
CASSQVAQFSNQPQHF	TGCGCCAGCAGCCAAGTTGCTCAGTTTAGCAATCAGCCCCAGCATTTT	-	TRBJ1-5	TRBV4-1	many
CASSLDLGDGYTF	TGTGCCAGCAGTTTAGACTTGGGTGATGGCTACACCTTC	-	TRBJ1-2	TRBV28	-
CASSVSTMGDTGELFF	TGTGCCAGCAGTGTTTCGACCATGGGGGACACCGGGGAGCTGTTTTTT	-	TRBJ2-2	TRBV2	many
CASSPPMIQETQYF	TGTGCCAGCTCACCACCGATGATCCAAGAGACCCAGTACTTC	-	TRBJ2-5	TRBV18	few
CASSPDRFFPGNTIYF	TGTGCCAGCAGCCCCGACAGGTTTTTCCCTGGAAACACCATATATTTT	-	TRBJ1-3	TRBV27	-